This T cell receptor (beta chain) was sequenced for a study of shared clonotypes between healthy human individuals. The CDR3 runs 12 residues. V was trimmed by 2 bases and J by 4 bases, leaving 3 bases between them. Germline V gene data show CDR1 as SGDLS and CDR2 as YYNGEE. To note about this clone: The sample has other DNA sequences that encode this CDR3 too.

The table came from immunoSEQ multiplex PCR; TCRdb's copy has only in-frame clones and leaves some out. The sample yields some 1,900,000 clones, less than 95% seen once. Naive CD8 isolation took CD45RO-negative cells positively selected for CCR7 and excluded terminally differentiated effector memory CD45RA+ cells. The chain employs TRBV9 and TRBJ2-2, with D uncertain. The specimen sequenced was naive CD8+ T cells sorted from blood. This sequence was found in a man aged 18-30 years in good health. The CDR3 nucleotides read TGTGCCAGCAGCGTCCTCACCGGGGAGCTGTTTTTT. Translated, it gives CASSVLTGELFF.